These T cell receptor beta chains were read from a single sample in a study of long-term antiretroviral therapy in people with HIV. Profiled with immunoSEQ multiplex PCR; TCRdb holds only in-frame clones, not every one. The profile shows 25,000 to 30,000 clones, over 85% of them singletons. The material was unsorted PBMCs, obtained about 6.5 years after starting antiretroviral therapy. The source of these receptors is a woman in her forties with HIV. Each CDR3 is given with its conserved first and last residue. D genes are given only for firm matches. Some rows mark clone size as missing; the rest say once, few, many or name a class of expanded clone.

V	J	D	size	CDR3	DNA
TRBV6-1	TRBJ1-6	-	-	CASSEAQGALSPYNSPLHF	TGTGCCAGCAGTGAAGCGCAAGGGGCATTAAGTCCCTATAATTCACCCCTCCACTTT
TRBV19	TRBJ2-7	TRBD1	-	CASSMERTGVDEQYF	TGTGCCAGTAGTATGGAAAGGACAGGGGTCGACGAGCAGTACTTC
TRBV30	TRBJ1-2	TRBD1	-	CASSQGVRGYTF	TGTGCCTCCTCACAGGGGGTTCGTGGCTACACCTTC
TRBV10-3	TRBJ1-2	-	-	CAISDPPYGYTF	TGTGCCATCAGTGACCCCCCCTATGGCTACACCTTC
TRBV7-9	TRBJ2-2	TRBD2	-	CASSPLLAGGSPGELFF	TGTGCCAGCAGTCCCCTACTAGCGGGGGGTTCTCCCGGGGAGCTGTTTTTT
TRBV7-3	TRBJ2-6	TRBD1	-	CASSAQSIGTGRSGANVLTF	TGTGCCAGCAGCGCCCAAAGCATCGGGACAGGGAGGAGTGGGGCCAACGTCCTGACTTTC
TRBV30	TRBJ1-1	-	-	CALALAGTKMNTEAFF	TGTGCCTTAGCCTTGGCGGGGACCAAAATGAACACTGAAGCTTTCTTT
TRBV30	TRBJ1-1	-	-	CAWSGAHTEAFF	TGTGCCTGGAGTGGAGCGCACACTGAAGCTTTCTTT
TRBV10-2	TRBJ2-6	-	-	CASSESSGLSGANVLTF	TGCGCCAGCAGTGAGTCGTCGGGTCTCTCTGGGGCCAACGTCCTGACTTTC
TRBV7-2	TRBJ1-4	TRBD1	-	CASSTDRGNEKLFF	TGTGCCAGCAGCACGGACAGGGGGAATGAAAAACTGTTTTTT
TRBV7-9	TRBJ2-7	TRBD2	-	CASSLGSGGAYEQYF	TGTGCCAGCAGCTTGGGTAGCGGGGGGGCCTACGAGCAGTACTTC
TRBV7-9	TRBJ2-7	TRBD1	once	CASSLARGQGEYEQYF	TGTGCCAGCAGCTTAGCCCGGGGACAGGGAGAGTACGAGCAGTACTTC
TRBV5-6	TRBJ1-2	TRBD1	-	CASSFRTGGLHGYTF	TGTGCCAGCAGCTTTAGGACAGGGGGGCTCCATGGCTACACCTTC
TRBV30	TRBJ2-7	TRBD1	-	CAWRTGYEQYF	TGTGCCTGGAGGACAGGGTACGAGCAGTACTTC
TRBV13	TRBJ1-2	-	-	CASSLDRITHGYTF	TGTGCCAGCAGCTTAGACAGGATCACCCATGGCTACACCTTC
TRBV4-1	TRBJ1-1	-	few	CASSQDHTEAFF	TGCGCCAGCAGCCAAGACCACACTGAAGCTTTCTTT
TRBV5-1	TRBJ2-1	TRBD2	-	CASSLGGGASNEQFF	TGCGCCAGCAGCTTGGGCGGGGGGGCGTCAAATGAGCAGTTCTTC
TRBV6-5	TRBJ1-2	-	-	CVVAANYGYTF	TGTGTCGTGGCAGCTAACTATGGCTACACCTTC
TRBV6-6	TRBJ2-7	-	-	CASSYSGDEQYF	TGTGCCAGCAGTTACTCGGGCGACGAGCAGTACTTC
TRBV4-2	TRBJ2-7	-	-	CASSQDFESGEQYF	TGTGCCAGCAGCCAAGATTTCGAATCAGGGGAGCAGTACTTC
TRBV6-4	TRBJ1-1	-	once	CASRRQMNTEAFF	TGTGCCAGCCGGAGACAGATGAACACTGAAGCTTTCTTT
TRBV15	TRBJ2-7	TRBD2	-	CATRPARGAVEQYF	TGTGCCACCCGGCCCGCGCGGGGGGCGGTTGAGCAGTACTTC
TRBV5-4	TRBJ1-2	TRBD1	-	CASRGQGQGNYGYTF	TGTGCCAGCAGAGGACAGGGCCAAGGTAACTATGGCTACACCTTC
TRBV2	TRBJ1-3	-	-	CASSEEGLTGNTIYF	TGTGCCAGCAGTGAGGAGGGTCTCACTGGAAACACCATATATTTT
TRBV7-3	TRBJ2-3	-	once	CASSLGGQILDTQYF	TGTGCCAGCAGCTTAGGAGGACAGATCTTAGATACGCAGTATTTT
TRBV7-7	TRBJ2-4	-	-	CASSLSRVHIQYF	TGTGCCAGCAGCCTTTCCAGGGTTCACATTCAGTACTTC
TRBV18	TRBJ2-5	-	-	CASSRGETQYF	TGTGCCAGCTCGAGGGGAGAGACCCAGTACTTC
TRBV12-1	TRBJ2-7	-	-	CASSFVGYEQYF	TGTGCCAGCAGCTTTGTGGGCTACGAGCAGTACTTC
TRBV19	TRBJ1-2	TRBD1	-	CASSSPRTGDYGYTF	TGTGCCAGTAGTTCCCCCCGGACAGGGGACTATGGCTACACCTTC
TRBV5-1	TRBJ1-5	-	-	CASSLDRDQPQHF	TGCGCCAGCAGCTTGGATCGTGATCAGCCCCAGCATTTT
TRBV10-3	TRBJ1-2	-	-	CAISESEASYGYTF	TGTGCCATCAGTGAGTCAGAGGCCTCCTATGGCTACACCTTC
TRBV11-2	TRBJ2-5	TRBD1	-	CASSLNTGGPETQYF	TGTGCCAGCAGCTTAAACACAGGGGGACCAGAGACCCAGTACTTC
TRBV16	TRBJ1-2	-	-	CASSQSENYGYTF	TGTGCCAGCAGCCAATCGGAGAACTATGGCTACACCTTC
TRBV15	TRBJ1-3	-	-	CATSRDSSGNTIYF	TGTGCCACCAGCAGAGACAGCTCTGGAAACACCATATATTTT
TRBV5-8	TRBJ2-1	-	-	CASSLDRAENEQFF	TGTGCCAGCAGCTTGGACAGGGCCGAGAATGAGCAGTTCTTC
TRBV5-1	TRBJ1-1	-	-	CASSLGLNTEAFF	TGCGCCAGCAGCTTGGGGTTGAACACTGAAGCTTTCTTT
TRBV27	TRBJ2-5	-	-	CASRRWGPAGETQYF	TGTGCCAGCAGAAGGTGGGGCCCGGCCGGGGAGACCCAGTACTTC
TRBV7-2	TRBJ2-5	-	-	CASSLGLPGAVGRTQYF	TGTGCCAGCAGCTTAGGTCTACCAGGGGCAGTCGGACGGACCCAGTACTTC
TRBV13	TRBJ2-2	-	-	CASSPGSSRELFF	TGTGCCAGCAGCCCTGGGAGTTCGAGGGAGCTGTTTTTT
TRBV19	TRBJ1-2	-	-	CASSMANYGYTF	TGTGCCAGTAGTATGGCTAACTATGGCTACACCTTC
TRBV4-3	TRBJ1-1	-	-	CASSQQGSSTEAFF	TGCGCCAGCAGTCAACAGGGATCTTCCACTGAAGCTTTCTTT
TRBV5-4	TRBJ2-3	-	-	CASSLDGVTDTQYF	TGTGCCAGCAGCTTGGACGGGGTCACAGATACGCAGTATTTT
TRBV5-4	TRBJ2-5	-	-	CASSLTETQYF	TGTGCCAGCAGCCTTACAGAGACCCAGTACTTC
TRBV10-3	TRBJ1-4	TRBD1	-	CAISRQGAGEKLFF	TGTGCCATCAGCCGACAGGGGGCTGGTGAAAAACTGTTTTTT